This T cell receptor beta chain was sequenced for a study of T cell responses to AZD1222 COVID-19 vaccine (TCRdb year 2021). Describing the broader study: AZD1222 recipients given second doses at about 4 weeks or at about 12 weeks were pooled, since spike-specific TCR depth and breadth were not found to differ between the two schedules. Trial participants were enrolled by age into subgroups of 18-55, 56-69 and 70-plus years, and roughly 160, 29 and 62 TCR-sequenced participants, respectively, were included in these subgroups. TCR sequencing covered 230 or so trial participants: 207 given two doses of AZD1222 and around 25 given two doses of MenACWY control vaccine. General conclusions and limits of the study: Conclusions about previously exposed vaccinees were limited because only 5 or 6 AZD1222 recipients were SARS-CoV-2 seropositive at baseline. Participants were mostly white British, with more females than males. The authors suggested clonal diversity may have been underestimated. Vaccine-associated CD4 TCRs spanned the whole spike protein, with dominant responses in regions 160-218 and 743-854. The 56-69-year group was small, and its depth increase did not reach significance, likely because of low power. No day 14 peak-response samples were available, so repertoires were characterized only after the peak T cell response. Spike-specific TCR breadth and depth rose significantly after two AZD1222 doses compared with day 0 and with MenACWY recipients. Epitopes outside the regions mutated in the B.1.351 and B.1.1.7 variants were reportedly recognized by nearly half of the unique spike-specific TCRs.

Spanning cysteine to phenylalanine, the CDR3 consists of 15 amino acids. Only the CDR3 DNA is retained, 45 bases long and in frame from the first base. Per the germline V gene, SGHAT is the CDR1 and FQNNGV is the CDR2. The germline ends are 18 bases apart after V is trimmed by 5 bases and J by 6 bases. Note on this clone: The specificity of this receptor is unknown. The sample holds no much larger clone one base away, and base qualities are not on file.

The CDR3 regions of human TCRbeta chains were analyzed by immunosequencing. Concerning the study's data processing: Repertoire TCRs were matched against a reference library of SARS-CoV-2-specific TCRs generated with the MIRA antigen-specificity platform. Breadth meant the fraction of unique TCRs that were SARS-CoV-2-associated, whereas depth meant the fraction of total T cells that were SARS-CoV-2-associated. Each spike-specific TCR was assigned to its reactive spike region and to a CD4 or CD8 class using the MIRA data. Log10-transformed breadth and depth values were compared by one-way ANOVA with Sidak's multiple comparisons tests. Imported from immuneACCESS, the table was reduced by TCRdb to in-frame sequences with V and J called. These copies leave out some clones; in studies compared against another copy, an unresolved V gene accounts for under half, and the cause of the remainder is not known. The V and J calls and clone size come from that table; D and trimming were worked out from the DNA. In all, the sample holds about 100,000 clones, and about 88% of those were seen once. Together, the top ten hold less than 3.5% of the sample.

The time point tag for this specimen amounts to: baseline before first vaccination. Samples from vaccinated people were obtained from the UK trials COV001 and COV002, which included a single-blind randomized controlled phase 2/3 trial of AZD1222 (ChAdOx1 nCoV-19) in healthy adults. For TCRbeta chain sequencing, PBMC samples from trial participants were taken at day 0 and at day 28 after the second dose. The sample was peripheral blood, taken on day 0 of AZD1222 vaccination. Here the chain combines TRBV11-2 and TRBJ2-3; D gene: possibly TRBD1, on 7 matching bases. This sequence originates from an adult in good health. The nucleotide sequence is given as TGTGCCAGCAGCCAGGGGGGAGCCCGCGGGGATACGCAGTATTTT. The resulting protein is CASSQGGARGDTQYF.